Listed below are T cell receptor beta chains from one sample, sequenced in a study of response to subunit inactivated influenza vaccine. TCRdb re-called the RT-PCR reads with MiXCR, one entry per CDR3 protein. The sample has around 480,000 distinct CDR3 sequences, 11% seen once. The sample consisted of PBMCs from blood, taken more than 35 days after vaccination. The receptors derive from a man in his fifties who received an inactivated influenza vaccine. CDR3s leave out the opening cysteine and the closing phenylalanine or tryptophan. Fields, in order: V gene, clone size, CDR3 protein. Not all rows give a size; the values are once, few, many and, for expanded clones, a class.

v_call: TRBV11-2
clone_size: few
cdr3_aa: ASSLERGTGANYGYT

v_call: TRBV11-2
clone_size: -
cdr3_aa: ASSLVPGTSVFYNTGELF

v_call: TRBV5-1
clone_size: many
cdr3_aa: ASSLSGEYGYT

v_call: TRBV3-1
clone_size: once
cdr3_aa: ASSQDLLGGGEQF

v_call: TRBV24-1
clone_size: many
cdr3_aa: ATSDWSTSGVSDTQY

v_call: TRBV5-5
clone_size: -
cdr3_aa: ASSSQQGRGTEAF

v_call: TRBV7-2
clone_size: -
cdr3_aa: ASSLTGGTGANVLT

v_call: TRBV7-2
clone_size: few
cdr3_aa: ASSPRKADTQY

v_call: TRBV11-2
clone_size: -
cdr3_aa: ASSLSLSRGALSGANVLT

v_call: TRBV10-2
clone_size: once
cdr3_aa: ASSRQGAGEKLF

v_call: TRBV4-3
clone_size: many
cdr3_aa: ASSGGLSSYNEQF

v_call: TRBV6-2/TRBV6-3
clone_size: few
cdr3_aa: ASSYRLAETNTGELF

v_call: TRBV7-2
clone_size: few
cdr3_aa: ASSLGASERETQY

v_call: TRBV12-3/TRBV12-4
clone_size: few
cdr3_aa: ASSLKFSGNTIY

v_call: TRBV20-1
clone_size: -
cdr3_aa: SAKSGASSYNEQF

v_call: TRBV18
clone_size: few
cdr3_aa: ASSPPGYNAYGYT

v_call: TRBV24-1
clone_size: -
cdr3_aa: ATSALDGRRNEQF

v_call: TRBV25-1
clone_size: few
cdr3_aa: ASSEYLTGGNEQF

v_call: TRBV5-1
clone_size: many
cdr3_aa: ASSMGLAGDTDTQY

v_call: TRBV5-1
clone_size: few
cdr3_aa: ASSLPSGLAGTNTGELF

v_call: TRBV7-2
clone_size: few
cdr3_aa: ASSLASGTQETQY

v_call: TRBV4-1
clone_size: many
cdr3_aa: ASSQEETVHEQF

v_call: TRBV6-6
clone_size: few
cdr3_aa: ASSSGGSGTQY

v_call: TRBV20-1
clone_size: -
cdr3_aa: SPVGVRQY

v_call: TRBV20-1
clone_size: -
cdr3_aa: SASTDTGELF

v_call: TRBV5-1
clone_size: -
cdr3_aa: ASSVRGGNAETQY

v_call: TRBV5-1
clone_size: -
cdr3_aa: ASSLLRTSGVSYEQY

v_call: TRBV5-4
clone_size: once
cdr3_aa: ASSLGDRGISTDTQY

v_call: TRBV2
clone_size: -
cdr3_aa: ASSEGYLAGGIVDTQY

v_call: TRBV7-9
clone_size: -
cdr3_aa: ASSSLGAGEHEQY

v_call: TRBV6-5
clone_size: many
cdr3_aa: ASSYSSGTAAYNEQF

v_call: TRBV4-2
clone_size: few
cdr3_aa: ASSQGDLFQF

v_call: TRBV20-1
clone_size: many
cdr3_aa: SAIAPSGGQETQY

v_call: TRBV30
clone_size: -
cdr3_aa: AWSKNTHYGYT

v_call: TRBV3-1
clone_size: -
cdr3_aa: ASSQAGKLF

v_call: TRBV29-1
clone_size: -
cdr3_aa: SVGTGPRYGYT

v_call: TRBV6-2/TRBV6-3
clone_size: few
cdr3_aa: ASSWTIYEQY

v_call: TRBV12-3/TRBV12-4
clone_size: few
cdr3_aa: ASSLTQGPQF

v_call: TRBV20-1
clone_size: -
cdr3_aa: SARDKWGQPQH

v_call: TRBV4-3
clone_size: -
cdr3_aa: ASSQDPDRSYGYT

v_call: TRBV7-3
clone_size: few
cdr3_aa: ASSLTMRGTEAF

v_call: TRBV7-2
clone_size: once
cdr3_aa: TSSFSGTSGYEQY

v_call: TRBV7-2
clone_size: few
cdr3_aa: ASSLRQGVQPQH

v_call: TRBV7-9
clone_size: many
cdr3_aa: ASSPTRGLDNYYEQY

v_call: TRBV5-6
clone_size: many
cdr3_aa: ASSLELGSHEQF

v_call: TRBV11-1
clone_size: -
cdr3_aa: ASSPGTSRSPSTDTQY

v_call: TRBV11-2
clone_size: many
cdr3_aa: ASSLVGGTVLGNYEQY

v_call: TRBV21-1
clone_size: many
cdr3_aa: ASKTGTSGTDTQY

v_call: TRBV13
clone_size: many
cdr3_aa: ASSPPGQGYEQY

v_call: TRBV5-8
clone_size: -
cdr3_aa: ASSVRRGGRLETQY

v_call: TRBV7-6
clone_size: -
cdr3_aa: ASSLESPDYEQY

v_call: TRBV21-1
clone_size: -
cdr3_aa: ASSYRQGHHSDNEQF

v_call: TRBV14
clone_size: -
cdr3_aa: ASSKRLAPDTQY

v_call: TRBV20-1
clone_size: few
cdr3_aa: GAGEDTQY